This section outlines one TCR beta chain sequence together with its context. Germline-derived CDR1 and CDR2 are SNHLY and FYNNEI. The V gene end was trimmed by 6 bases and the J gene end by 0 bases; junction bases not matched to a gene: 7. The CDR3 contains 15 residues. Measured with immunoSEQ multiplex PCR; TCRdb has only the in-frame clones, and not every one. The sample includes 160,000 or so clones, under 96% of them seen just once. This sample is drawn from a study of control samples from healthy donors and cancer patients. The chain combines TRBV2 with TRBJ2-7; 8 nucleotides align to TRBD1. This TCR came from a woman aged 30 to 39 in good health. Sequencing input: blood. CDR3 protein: CASSLQGVGSYEQYF. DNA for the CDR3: TGTGCCAGCAGCCTACAGGGGGTTGGCTCCTACGAGCAGTACTTC.